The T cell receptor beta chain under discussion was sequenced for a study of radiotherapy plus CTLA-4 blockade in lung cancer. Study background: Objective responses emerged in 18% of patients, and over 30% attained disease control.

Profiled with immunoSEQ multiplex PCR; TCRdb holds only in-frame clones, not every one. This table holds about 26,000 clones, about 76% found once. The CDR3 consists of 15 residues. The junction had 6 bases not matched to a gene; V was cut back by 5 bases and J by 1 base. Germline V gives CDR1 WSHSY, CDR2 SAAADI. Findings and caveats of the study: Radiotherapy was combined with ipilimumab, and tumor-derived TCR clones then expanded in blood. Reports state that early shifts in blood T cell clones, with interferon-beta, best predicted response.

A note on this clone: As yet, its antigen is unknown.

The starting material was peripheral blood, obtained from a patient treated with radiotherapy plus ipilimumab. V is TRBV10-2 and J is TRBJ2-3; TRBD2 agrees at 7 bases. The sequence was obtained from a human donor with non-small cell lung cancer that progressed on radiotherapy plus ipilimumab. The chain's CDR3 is CASSRSLAGTDTQYF. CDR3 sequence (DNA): TGCGCCAGCAGTCGGTCCCTAGCGGGCACAGATACGCAGTATTTT.